This record covers a single T cell receptor beta chain. Transcripts of RNA were the source for amplifying TCR beta CDR3 regions. Investigators did first-round RT-PCR with HTBI primers, then second-round multiplex PCR. TCRdb fed the multiplex PCR reads into MiXCR, producing one record per CDR3 protein. The data show approximately 210,000 distinct CDR3 sequences, around 28% seen once. The entry originates in a study of Graves' ophthalmopathy and Graves' hyperthyroidism. PBMCs were isolated from a roughly 9.6 ml sample of fresh peripheral blood. The germline V gene encodes CDR1 MNHEY and CDR2 SVGAGI. The CDR3 is 15 amino acids. Trimming left V 3 bases short and J 0 bases short, with 9 bases between.

This TCR derives from a man between 50 and 59 years old with Graves' ophthalmopathy. The chain uses TRBV6-5 and TRBJ1-3; unclear D gene. What was sequenced was peripheral blood. The CDR3 region is CASSYGGGSGNTIYF. For the CDR3, the DNA is TGTGCCAGCAGTTATGGAGGAGGCTCTGGAAACACCATATATTTT.